This T cell receptor beta chain was sequenced for a study of cytomegalovirus exposure and HLA in healthy donors. General observations from the study: Most of the TCR beta V segments (in an earlier analysis) were productive either about 87% or about 30% of the time. No immune exposure information besides CMV serostatus was available. With later analysis, a missense DCLRE1C variant became linked to TCR beta V- and J-gene trimming.

The CDR3 consists of 16 residues. Trimming shortened V by 7 bases and J by 2 bases, and 17 bases separated the two germline ends. Germline V CDR1 and CDR2: MDHEN, SYDVKM. Healthy donors of bone marrow made up the group. With regard to this clone: Its antigen remains unidentified.

This PCR relied on a set of 60 Vbeta primers and 13 Jbeta primers. Produced via immunoSEQ multiplex PCR; TCRdb's table is partial and in-frame only. The sample lists under 200,000 clones, 84% occurring once. The specimen was PBMCs. V usage is TRBV28 and J usage is TRBJ2-2; D perhaps matches TRBD1 (5 bases). The receptor's source is a man younger than 30 in good health and CMV-seronegative. CDR3 sequence: CASTPQGTYNTGELFF. The CDR3 DNA reads as TGTGCCAGCACCCCTCAGGGCACCTATAACACCGGGGAGCTGTTTTTT. Supplemented by reference TRBV28 and TRBJ2-2, the full variable domain reads DVKVTQSSRYLVKRTGEKVFLECVQDMDHENMFWYRQDPGLGLRLIYFSYDVKMKEKGDIPEGYSVSREKKERFSLILESASTNQTSMYLCASTPQGTYNTGELFFGEGSRLTVL.